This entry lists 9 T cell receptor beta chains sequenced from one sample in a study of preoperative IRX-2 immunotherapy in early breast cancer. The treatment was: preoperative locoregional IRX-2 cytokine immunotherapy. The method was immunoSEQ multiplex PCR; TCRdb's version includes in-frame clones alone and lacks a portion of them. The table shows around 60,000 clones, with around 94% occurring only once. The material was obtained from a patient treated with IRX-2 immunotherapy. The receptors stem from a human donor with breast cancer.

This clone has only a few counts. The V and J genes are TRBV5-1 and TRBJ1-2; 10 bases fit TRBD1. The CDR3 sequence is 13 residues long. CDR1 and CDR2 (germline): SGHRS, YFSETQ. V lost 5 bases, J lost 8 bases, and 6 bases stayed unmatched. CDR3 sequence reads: CASSLGTGVGYTF. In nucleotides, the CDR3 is TGCGCCAGCAGTCTTGGGACAGGGGTCGGCTACACCTTC.

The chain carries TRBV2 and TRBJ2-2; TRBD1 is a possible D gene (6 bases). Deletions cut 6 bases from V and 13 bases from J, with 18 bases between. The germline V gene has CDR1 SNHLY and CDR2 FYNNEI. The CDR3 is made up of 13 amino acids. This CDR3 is CASRAGTSGGLFF. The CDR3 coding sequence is TGTGCCAGCAGAGCCGGGACATCTGGCGGGCTGTTTTTT.

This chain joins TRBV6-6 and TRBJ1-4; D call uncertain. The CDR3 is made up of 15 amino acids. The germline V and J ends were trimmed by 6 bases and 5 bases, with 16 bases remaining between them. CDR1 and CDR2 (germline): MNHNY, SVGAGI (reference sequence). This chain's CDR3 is CASRDEGRENEKLFF. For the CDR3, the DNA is TGTGCCAGCAGAGATGAGGGTAGGGAGAATGAAAAACTGTTTTTT.

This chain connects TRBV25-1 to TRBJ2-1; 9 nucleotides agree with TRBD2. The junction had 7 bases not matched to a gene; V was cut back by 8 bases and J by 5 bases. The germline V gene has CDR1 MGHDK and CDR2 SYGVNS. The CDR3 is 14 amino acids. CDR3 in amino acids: CASPRTSENNEQFF. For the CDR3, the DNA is TGTGCCAGCCCACGGACTAGCGAAAACAATGAGCAGTTCTTC.

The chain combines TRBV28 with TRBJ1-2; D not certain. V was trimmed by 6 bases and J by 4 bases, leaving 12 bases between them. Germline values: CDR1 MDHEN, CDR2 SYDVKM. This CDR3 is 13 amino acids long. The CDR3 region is CASSIDNIYGYTF. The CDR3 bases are TGTGCCAGCAGCATAGACAATATCTATGGCTACACCTTC.

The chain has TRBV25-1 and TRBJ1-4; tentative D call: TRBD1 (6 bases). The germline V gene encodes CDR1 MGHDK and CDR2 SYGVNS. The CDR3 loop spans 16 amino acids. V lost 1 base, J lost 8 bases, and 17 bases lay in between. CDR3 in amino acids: CASSESRAGRGEKLFF. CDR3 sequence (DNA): TGTGCCAGCAGTGAATCTCGCGCAGGAAGGGGGGAAAAACTGTTTTTT. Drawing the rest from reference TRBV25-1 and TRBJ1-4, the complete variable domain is EADIYQTPRYLVIGTGKKITLECSQTMGHDKMYWYQQDPGMELHLIHYSYGVNSTEKGDLSSESTVSRIRTEHFPLTLESARPSHTSQYLCASSESRAGRGEKLFFGSGTQLSVL.

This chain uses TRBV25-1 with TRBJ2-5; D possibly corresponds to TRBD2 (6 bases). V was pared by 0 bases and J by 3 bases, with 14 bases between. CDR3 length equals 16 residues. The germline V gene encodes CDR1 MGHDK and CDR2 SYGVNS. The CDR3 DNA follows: TGTGCCAGCAGTGAATATGTGGGGGGTAATAAAGAGACCCAGTACTTC. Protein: CASSEYVGGNKETQYF.

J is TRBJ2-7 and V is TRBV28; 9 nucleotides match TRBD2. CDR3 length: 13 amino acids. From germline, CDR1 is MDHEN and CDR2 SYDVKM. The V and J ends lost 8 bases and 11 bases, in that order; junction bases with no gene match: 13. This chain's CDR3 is CASGRGAGGRKYF. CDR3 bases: TGTGCCAGCGGGAGAGGGGCGGGGGGGCGGAAGTACTTC.

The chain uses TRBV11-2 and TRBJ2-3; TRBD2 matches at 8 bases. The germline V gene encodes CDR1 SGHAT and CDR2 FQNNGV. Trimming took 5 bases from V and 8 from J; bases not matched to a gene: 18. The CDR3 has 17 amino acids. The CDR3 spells CASSPRPSGRVGVTQYF. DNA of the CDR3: TGTGCCAGCAGCCCCCGCCCCTCCGGGAGGGTGGGGGTTACGCAGTATTTT.